What follows are 21 T cell receptor beta chains derived from one specimen sequenced in a study of blood T cell repertoires in COVID-19. Profiling relied on immunoSEQ multiplex PCR, and the TCRdb table lists in-frame clones only, not all of them. Of 200,000 to 250,000 clones in the sample, about 90% were seen once. Material: PBMCs or T cells enriched from blood (not recorded which). These receptors all come from a woman aged 30 to 39 who had been exposed to COVID-19.

The chain joins TRBV6-6 to TRBJ1-6; 7 bases agree with TRBD1. The CDR3 spans 15 residues. The trim removed 5 bases at V and 7 bases at J, leaving 8 bases unmatched. CDR1 is MNHNY and CDR2 is SVGAGI in the germline V gene (reference sequence). The CDR3 DNA reads TGTGCCAGCAGTCAGACCGGGACAGCAAATTCACCCCTCCACTTT. This sequence encodes CASSQTGTANSPLHF.

This sequence joins TRBV7-2 and TRBJ2-5, with D possibly matching TRBD1 (6 bases). Trimming took 3 bases from V and 4 from J, leaving 9 bases between them. The CDR3 sequence is 13 residues long. Germline V gene lookup returns CDR1 SGHTA and CDR2 FQGNSA. The CDR3 DNA follows: TGTGCCAGCAGCTTGGGGGCCAGAGAGACCCAGTACTTC. It specifies CASSLGARETQYF.

CDR3 nucleotide sequence: TGTGCCAGCAGCGTGACTAGCGGGGGACATACGGAGCAGTACTTC. Translation gives CASSVTSGGHTEQYF. The gene calls are TRBV9 and TRBJ2-7; TRBD2 matches 12 bases. V shed 2 bases and J 7 bases; nucleotides not matched to a gene: 7. Germline CDR1 and CDR2: SGDLS and YYNGEE. CDR3 size: 15 residues.

This chain uses TRBV4-1 with TRBJ2-3; perhaps TRBD2 as D (5 bases). Germline assignment: CDR1 MGHRA and CDR2 YSYEKL. This CDR3 spans 16 amino acids. V lost 0 bases and J lost 6, with 16 bases in between. The CDR3 coding sequence is TGCGCCAGCAGCCAAGATGCGGCCCGGCGGAGGGATACGCAGTATTTT. Its translation is CASSQDAARRRDTQYF.

The gene calls are TRBV27 and TRBJ2-1; no definite D call. V gave up 0 bases and J gave up 2 bases, with 8 bases separating them. The CDR3 has 15 residues. Germline V gene lookup returns CDR1 MNHEY and CDR2 SMNVEV (reference sequence). DNA of the CDR3: TGTGCCAGCAGTTTATCTGGCGGCCCCTACAATGAGCAGTTCTTC. Translated: CASSLSGGPYNEQFF.

V usage is TRBV4-1 and J usage is TRBJ1-2; tentative D call: TRBD1 (5 bases). CDR1 is MGHRA, CDR2 YSYEKL, per germline. CDR3 length: 13 amino acids. The V end was cut by 5 bases, the J end by 7 bases, with 14 bases between. The CDR3 DNA reads as TGCGCCAGCAGCGTGATCCAGGGACTTGGCTACACCTTC. It encodes CASSVIQGLGYTF.

J is TRBJ2-2 and V is TRBV13; possibly TRBD2 for D (5 bases). This CDR3 has 15 amino acids. The germline CDR1 and CDR2 sequences are PRHDT and FYEKMQ (reference sequence). V was pared by 2 bases and J by 2 bases, with 9 bases between. The CDR3 loop reads CASSLRGGNTGELFF. Here the CDR3 DNA reads TGTGCCAGCAGCTTACGGGGTGGTAACACCGGGGAGCTGTTTTTT.

The V and J genes are TRBV9 and TRBJ2-3; 10 bases match TRBD2. This CDR3 has 15 residues. From germline, CDR1 is SGDLS and CDR2 YYNGEE. Trimming cost V 3 bases and J 2 bases; bases outside gene matches: 3. The CDR3 loop reads CASSGTSGSTDTQYF. The DNA for the CDR3 is TGTGCCAGCAGCGGGACTAGCGGCTCCACAGATACGCAGTATTTT.

This clone was seen once. The chain couples TRBV6-5 to TRBJ2-7; D might be TRBD2 (6 bases). V was clipped by 8 bases and J by 0 bases, with 14 bases between them. CDR1 MNHEY and CDR2 SVGAGI come from the germline V gene. This CDR3 spans 14 amino acids. The CDR3, as DNA: TGTGCCAGCTCAGGACTACCCAACTCCTACGAGCAGTACTTC. This sequence encodes CASSGLPNSYEQYF.

The V gene is TRBV28, the J gene TRBJ1-5; TRBD1 is a possible D gene (6 bases). The V end lost 6 bases, the J end lost 0 bases, and 12 bases lay between the germline ends. This CDR3 contains 15 residues. In germline, CDR1 is MDHEN, CDR2 SYDVKM. As DNA, the CDR3 is TGTGCCAGCAGAACAGGGAGCCATAGCAATCAGCCCCAGCATTTT. This translates into CASRTGSHSNQPQHF.

The chain uses TRBV11-2 and TRBJ2-1; the match to TRBD2 covers 9 bases. The CDR3 totals 19 residues. Germline loops: CDR1 SGHAT, CDR2 FQNNGV. The trim removed 8 bases at V and 4 bases at J, leaving 21 bases unmatched. DNA of the CDR3: TGTGCCAGCGTCTATGGGGTAGCGGGGGAGATACATAATTACAATGAGCAGTTCTTC. Encoded protein: CASVYGVAGEIHNYNEQFF. The full variable domain, in which reference TRBV11-2 and TRBJ2-1 provide the parts outside the CDR3, is EAGVAQSPRYKIIEKRQSVAFWCNPISGHATLYWYQQILGQGPKLLIQFQNNGVVDDSQLPKDRFSAERLKGVDSTLKIQPAKLEDSAVYLCASVYGVAGEIHNYNEQFFGPGTRLTVL.

The gene calls are TRBV15 and TRBJ1-4, with a tentative D call TRBD1 (5 bases). The germline gives CDR1 LNHNV, CDR2 YYDKDF (reference sequence). This CDR3 contains 15 residues. V shed 2 bases and J shed 3 bases, with 10 bases lying between them. CDR3 loop: CATSRRGGANEKLFF. In DNA, the CDR3 is TGTGCCACCAGCAGACGGGGGGGAGCTAATGAAAAACTGTTTTTT.

The V call is TRBV6-1, the J call TRBJ2-1; 11 bases line up with TRBD2. Germline CDR1 MNHNS, CDR2 SASEGT. This CDR3 has 15 amino acids. J lost 9 bases, V lost 3 bases, and 7 bases had no gene match. CDR3 bases: TGTGCCAGCAGTGAGACTAGCGGGGCGGGCCTTGAGCAGTTCTTC. Protein product: CASSETSGAGLEQFF.

This clone was detected only a few times. The chain couples TRBV6-1 to TRBJ2-7; 8 positions agree with TRBD2. Trimming took 2 bases from V and 4 from J; bases not matched to a gene: 13. In germline, CDR1 is MNHNS, CDR2 SASEGT. The CDR3 runs to 17 residues. The DNA for the CDR3 is TGTGCCAGCAGTGAACTGTCCCCGCTAGCGGGCTTATACGAGCAGTACTTC. Residues: CASSELSPLAGLYEQYF.

This rearrangement joins TRBV19 to TRBJ1-5, with 8 bases that match TRBD1. With V trimmed by 7 bases and J by 8 bases, 10 bases remained unmatched. There are 14 residues in the CDR3. The germline gives CDR1 LNHDA, CDR2 SQIVND (reference sequence). The CDR3 is CASTTQGAREPQHF. For the CDR3, the DNA is TGTGCCAGTACTACCCAGGGGGCTCGGGAGCCCCAGCATTTT.

This chain joins TRBV19 and TRBJ1-4; no firm D call. Per germline, CDR1 LNHDA and CDR2 SQIVND (reference sequence). Deletions cut 6 bases from V and 8 bases from J, with 16 bases between. The CDR3 runs to 14 residues. The CDR3 nucleotides read TGTGCCAGTAGGACTAGTCCCCTCGGGGAAAAACTGTTTTTT. Translation: CASRTSPLGEKLFF.

The CDR3 sequence is CASSPPGLAGVYEQYF. The DNA for the CDR3 is TGTGCCAGCTCACCACCCGGGCTAGCGGGAGTTTACGAGCAGTACTTC. This chain joins TRBV18 and TRBJ2-7, with 10 bases lining up with TRBD2. The CDR3 is made up of 16 amino acids. The germline V gene encodes CDR1 KGHSH and CDR2 LQKENI. Unmatched junction bases numbered 6, after V lost 0 bases and J lost 4 bases.

The rearrangement joins TRBV7-2 to TRBJ2-7; 9 nucleotides match TRBD2. The V and J ends lost 5 bases and 6 bases, in that order; junction bases with no gene match: 8. Germline CDR1 is SGHTA and CDR2 is FQGNSA. This CDR3 spans 14 amino acids. The CDR3 reads CASSAVAGEGEQYF. The CDR3 bases are TGTGCCAGCAGCGCCGTAGCGGGAGAGGGCGAGCAGTACTTC.

The rearrangement uses TRBV5-4 and TRBJ2-1; 11 positions agree with TRBD2. Germline CDR1 and CDR2: SGHNT and YYREEE (reference sequence). The CDR3 extends over 18 amino acids. Unmatched junction bases numbered 11, after V lost 4 bases and J lost 2 bases. CDR3 nucleotide sequence: TGTGCCAGCAGCGCCGGGACTAGCGGTTCAACTACCTACAATGAGCAGTTCTTC. This codes for CASSAGTSGSTTYNEQFF. Full variable domain (remainder filled in from reference TRBV5-4 and TRBJ2-1): ETGVTQSPTHLIKTRGQQVTLRCSSQSGHNTVSWYQQALGQGPQFIFQYYREEENGRGNFPPRFSGLQFPNYSSELNVNALELDDSALYLCASSAGTSGSTTYNEQFFGPGTRLTVL.

This chain's CDR3 is CASTALATSFGEQFF. CDR3 in DNA: TGTGCCAGCACTGCTTTGGCAACTAGTTTTGGTGAGCAGTTCTTC. This chain uses TRBV6-5 with TRBJ2-1; maybe TRBD2 (5 bases). The germline gives CDR1 MNHEY, CDR2 SVGAGI. V was clipped by 7 bases and J by 9 bases, with 22 bases between them. This CDR3 is 15 amino acids long.

This clone was detected once. This rearrangement joins TRBV7-2 to TRBJ1-3; the match to TRBD1 covers 7 bases. V gave up 5 bases and J gave up 3 bases; unmatched junction bases: 4. CDR3 length equals 14 residues. Germline V gives CDR1 SGHTA, CDR2 FQGNSA. This CDR3 is CASSHTGDGNTIYF. The CDR3 DNA reads TGTGCCAGCAGCCACACAGGGGATGGAAACACCATATATTTT.